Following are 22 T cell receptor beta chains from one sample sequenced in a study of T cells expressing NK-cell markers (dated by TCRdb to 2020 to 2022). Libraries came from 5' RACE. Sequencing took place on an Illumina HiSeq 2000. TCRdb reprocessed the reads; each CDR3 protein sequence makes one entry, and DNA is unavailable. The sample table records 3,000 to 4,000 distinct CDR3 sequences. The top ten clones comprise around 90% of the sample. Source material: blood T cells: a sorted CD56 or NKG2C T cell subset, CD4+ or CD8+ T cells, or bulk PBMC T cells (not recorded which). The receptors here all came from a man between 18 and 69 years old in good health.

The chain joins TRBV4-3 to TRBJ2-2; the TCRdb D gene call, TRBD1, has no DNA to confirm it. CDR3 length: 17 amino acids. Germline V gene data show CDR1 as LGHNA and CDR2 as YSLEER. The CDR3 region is CASSRLADRGYTGELFF.

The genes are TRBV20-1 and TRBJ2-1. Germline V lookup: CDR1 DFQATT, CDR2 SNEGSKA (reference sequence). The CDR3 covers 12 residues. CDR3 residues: CSARYGTNEQFF.

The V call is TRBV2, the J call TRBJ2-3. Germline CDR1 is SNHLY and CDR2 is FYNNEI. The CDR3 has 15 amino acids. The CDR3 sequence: CASVRDSPLSDTQYF.

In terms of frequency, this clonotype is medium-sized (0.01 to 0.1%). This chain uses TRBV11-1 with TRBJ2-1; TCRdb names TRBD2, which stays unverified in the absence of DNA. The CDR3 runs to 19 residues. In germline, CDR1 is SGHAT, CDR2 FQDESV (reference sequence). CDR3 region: CASSLEALSRGRAGYEQFF.

CDR3 sequence reads: CSVPDDRGVYEQYF. V usage is TRBV29-1 and J usage is TRBJ2-7; absent DNA, TCRdb's TRBD1 call cannot be checked. The CDR3 is 14 amino acids. CDR1 is SQVTM, CDR2 ANQGSEA, per germline.

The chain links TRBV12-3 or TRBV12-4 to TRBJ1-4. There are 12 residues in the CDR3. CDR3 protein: CASSLGNEKLFF.

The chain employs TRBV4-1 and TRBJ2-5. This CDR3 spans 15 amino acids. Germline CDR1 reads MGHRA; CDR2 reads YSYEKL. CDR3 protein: CASSQSLGLEETQYF.

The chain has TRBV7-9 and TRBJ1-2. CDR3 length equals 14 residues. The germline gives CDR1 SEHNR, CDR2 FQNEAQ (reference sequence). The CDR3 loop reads CASSASGTRYGYTF.

The CDR3 protein is CASSQDHGTASYEQYF. The gene calls are TRBV4-3 and TRBJ2-7; checking the TCRdb D call of TRBD1 is not possible without DNA. The CDR3 loop spans 16 amino acids. In germline, CDR1 is LGHNA, CDR2 YSLEER.

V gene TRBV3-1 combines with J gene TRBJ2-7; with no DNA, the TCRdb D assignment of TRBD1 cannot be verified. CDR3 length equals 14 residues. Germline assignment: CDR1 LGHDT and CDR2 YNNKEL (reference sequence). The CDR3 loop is CASSPRQGTDEQYF.

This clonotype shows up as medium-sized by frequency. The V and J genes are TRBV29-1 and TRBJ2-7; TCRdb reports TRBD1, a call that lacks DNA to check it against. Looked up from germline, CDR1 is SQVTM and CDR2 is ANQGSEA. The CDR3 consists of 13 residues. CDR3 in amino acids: CSVDQGESYEQYF.

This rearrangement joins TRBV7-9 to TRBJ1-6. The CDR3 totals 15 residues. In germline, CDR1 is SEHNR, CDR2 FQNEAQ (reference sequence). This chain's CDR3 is CASSRTERTDSPLHF. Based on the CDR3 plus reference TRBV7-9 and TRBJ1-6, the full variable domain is DTGVSQNPRHKITKRGQNVTFRCDPISEHNRLYWYRQTLGQGPEFLTYFQNEAQLEKSRLLSDRFSAERPKGSFSTLEIQRTEQGDSAMYLCASSRTERTDSPLHFGNGTRLTVT.

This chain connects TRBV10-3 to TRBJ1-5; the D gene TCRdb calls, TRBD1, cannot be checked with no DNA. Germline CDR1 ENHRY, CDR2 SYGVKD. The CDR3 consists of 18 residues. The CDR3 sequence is CAISESLDRGPRNQPQHF.

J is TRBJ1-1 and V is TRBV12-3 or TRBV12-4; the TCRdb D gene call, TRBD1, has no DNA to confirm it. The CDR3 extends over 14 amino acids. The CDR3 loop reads CASSRRQMGTEAFF.

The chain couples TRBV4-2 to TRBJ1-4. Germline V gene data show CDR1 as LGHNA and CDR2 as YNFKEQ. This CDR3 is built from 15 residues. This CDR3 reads CASSSRDATNEKLFF.

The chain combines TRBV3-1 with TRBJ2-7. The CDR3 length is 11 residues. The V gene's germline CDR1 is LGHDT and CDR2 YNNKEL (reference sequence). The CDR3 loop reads CASSRTYEQYF.

The CDR3 loop reads CASSPAGPETQYF. The genes are TRBV18 and TRBJ2-5. In germline, CDR1 is KGHSH, CDR2 LQKENI. The CDR3 runs 13 residues.

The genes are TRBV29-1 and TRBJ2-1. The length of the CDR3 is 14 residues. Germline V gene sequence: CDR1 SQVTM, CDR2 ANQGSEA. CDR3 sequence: CSVDGVSTYNEQFF.

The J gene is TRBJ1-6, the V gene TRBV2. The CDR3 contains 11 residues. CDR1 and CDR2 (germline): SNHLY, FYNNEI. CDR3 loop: CASSEFSPLHF.

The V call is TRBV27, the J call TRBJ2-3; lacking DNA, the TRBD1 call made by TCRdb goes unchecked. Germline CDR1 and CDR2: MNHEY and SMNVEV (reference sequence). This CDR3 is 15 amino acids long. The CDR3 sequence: CASSLQGAFTDTQYF.

CDR3 protein: CASSPGGPSYNEQFF. The chain combines TRBV9 with TRBJ2-1; the D call from TCRdb, TRBD2, cannot be confirmed without DNA. The CDR3 sequence is 15 residues long. Germline values: CDR1 SGDLS, CDR2 YYNGEE. The variable domain in full, completed from reference TRBV9 and TRBJ2-1, reads DSGVTQTPKHLITATGQRVTLRCSPRSGDLSVYWYQQSLDQGLQFLIQYYNGEERAKGNILERFSAQQFPDLHSELNLSSLELGDSALYFCASSPGGPSYNEQFFGPGTRLTVL.

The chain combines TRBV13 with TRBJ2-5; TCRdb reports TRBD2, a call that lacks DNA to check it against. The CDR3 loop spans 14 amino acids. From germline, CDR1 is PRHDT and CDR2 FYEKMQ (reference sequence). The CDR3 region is CASSFRGEGETQYF.